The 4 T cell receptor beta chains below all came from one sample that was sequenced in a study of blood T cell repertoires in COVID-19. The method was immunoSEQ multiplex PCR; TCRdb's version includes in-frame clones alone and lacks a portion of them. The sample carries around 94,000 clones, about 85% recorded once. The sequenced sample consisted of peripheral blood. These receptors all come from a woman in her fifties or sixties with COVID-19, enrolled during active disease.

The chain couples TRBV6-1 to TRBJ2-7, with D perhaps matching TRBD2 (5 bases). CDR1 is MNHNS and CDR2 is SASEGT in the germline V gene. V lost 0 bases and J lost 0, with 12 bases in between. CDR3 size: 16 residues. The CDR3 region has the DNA TGTGCCAGCAGTGAAGCGCTTCAGCGGATCTCCTACGAGCAGTACTTC. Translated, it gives CASSEALQRISYEQYF.

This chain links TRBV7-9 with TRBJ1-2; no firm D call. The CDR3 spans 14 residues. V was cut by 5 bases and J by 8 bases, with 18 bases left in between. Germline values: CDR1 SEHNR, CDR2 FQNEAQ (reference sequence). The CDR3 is CASSGTTGLTGYTF. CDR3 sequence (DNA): TGTGCCAGCAGCGGAACGACCGGACTTACGGGCTACACCTTC.

The CDR3 sequence: CASSPPASGGGELFF. CDR3 bases: TGTGCCAGCAGTCCCCCGGCTAGCGGGGGCGGGGAGCTGTTTTTT. The rearrangement uses TRBV28 and TRBJ2-2; 10 bases map to TRBD2. This CDR3 contains 15 residues. Germline CDR1 MDHEN, CDR2 SYDVKM. Losses at the gene ends were 5 bases for V and 7 bases for J; bases not matched to a gene: 7.

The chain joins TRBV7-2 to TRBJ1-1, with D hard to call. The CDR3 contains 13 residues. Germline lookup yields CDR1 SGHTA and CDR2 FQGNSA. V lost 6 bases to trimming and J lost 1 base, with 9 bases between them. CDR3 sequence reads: CASSLQENTEAFF. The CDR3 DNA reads TGTGCCAGCAGTCTGCAGGAGAACACTGAAGCTTTCTTT.